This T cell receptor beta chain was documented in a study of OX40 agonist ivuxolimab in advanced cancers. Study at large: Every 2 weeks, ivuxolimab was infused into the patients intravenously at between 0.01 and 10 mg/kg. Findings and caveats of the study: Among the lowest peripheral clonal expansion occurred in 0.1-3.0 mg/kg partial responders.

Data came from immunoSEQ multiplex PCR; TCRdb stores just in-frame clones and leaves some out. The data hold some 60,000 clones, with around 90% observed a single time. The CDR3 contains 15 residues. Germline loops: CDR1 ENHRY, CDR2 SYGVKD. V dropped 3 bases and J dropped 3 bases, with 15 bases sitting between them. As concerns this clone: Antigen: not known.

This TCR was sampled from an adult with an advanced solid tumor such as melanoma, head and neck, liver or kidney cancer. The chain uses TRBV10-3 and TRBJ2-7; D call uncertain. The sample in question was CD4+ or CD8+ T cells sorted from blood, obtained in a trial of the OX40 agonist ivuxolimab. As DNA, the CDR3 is TGTGCCATCAGTGATGGGGTTAAGGGTCACTACGAGCAGTACTTC. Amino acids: CAISDGVKGHYEQYF.